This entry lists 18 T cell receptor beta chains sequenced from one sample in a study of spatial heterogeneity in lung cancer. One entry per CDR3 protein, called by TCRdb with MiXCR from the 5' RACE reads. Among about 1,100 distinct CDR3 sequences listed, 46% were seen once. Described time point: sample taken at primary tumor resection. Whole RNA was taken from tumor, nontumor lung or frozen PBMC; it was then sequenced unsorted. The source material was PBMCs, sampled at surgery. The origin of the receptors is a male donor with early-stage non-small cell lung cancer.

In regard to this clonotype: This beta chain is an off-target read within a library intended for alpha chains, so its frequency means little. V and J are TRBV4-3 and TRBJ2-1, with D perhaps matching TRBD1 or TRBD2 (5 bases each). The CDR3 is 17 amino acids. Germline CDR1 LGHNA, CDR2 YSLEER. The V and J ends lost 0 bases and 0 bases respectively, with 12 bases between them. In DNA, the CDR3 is TGCGCCAGCAGCCAAGATCCGGGGACGGCCTCCTACAATGAGCAGTTCTTC. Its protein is CASSQDPGTASYNEQFF.

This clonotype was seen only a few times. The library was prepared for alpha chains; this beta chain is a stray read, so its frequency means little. The CDR3 is CASSYREGAKNIQYF. The CDR3 DNA is TGTGCCAGCAGTTACCGGGAGGGAGCCAAAAACATTCAGTACTTC. The V gene is TRBV6-5, the J gene TRBJ2-4, with 8 positions matching TRBD2. V was pared by 2 bases and J by 0 bases, with 0 bases of the junction left unmatched. Per germline, CDR1 MNHEY and CDR2 SVGAGI. The CDR3 is made up of 15 amino acids.

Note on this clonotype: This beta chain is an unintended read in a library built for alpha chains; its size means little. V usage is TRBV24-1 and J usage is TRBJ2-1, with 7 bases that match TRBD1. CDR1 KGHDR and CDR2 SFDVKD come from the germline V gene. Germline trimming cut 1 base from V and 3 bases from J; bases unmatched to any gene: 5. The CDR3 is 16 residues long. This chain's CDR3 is CATSDFKGADYNEQFF. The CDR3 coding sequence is TGTGCCACCAGTGATTTTAAGGGGGCCGACTACAATGAGCAGTTCTTC.

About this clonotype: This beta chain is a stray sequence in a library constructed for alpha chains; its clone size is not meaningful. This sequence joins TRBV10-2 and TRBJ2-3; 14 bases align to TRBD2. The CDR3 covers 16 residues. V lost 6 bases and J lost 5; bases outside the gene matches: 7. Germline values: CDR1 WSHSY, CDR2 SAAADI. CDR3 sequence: CASRPGTSGGLDTQYF. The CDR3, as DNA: TGCGCCAGCAGACCCGGGACTAGCGGGGGATTAGATACGCAGTATTTT.

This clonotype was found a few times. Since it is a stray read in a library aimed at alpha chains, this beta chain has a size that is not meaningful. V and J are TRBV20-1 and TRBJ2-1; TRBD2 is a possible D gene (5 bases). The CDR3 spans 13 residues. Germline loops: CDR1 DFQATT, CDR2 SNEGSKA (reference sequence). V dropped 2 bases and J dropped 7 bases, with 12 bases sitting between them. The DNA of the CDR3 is TGCAGTGCTAGAACCGGCACGGGGAATGAGCAGTTCTTC. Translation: CSARTGTGNEQFF.

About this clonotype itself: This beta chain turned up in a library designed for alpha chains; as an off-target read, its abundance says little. CDR3 protein: CSARTGGNTGELFF. CDR3 bases: TGCAGTGCGCGGACAGGGGGGAACACCGGGGAGCTGTTTTTT. This chain uses TRBV20-1 with TRBJ2-2; 10 nucleotides match TRBD1. Trimming removed 6 bases from V and 1 base from J; junction bases left unmatched: 2. Germline V gives CDR1 DFQATT, CDR2 SNEGSKA (reference sequence). The CDR3 runs 14 residues.

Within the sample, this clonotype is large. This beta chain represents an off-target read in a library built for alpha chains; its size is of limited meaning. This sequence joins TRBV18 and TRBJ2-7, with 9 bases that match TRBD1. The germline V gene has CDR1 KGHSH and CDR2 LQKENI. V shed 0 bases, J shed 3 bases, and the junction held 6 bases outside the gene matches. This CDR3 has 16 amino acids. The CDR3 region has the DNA TGTGCCAGCTCACCACCGGGGACAGGGACATTCTACGAGCAGTACTTC. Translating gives CASSPPGTGTFYEQYF.

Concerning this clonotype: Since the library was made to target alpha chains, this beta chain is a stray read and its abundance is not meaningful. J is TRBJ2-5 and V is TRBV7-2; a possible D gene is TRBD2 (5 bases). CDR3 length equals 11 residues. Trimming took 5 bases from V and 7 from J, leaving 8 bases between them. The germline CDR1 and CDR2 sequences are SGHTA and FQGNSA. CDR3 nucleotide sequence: TGTGCCAGCAGCCCCCGGGGGACCCAGTACTTC. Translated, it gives CASSPRGTQYF.

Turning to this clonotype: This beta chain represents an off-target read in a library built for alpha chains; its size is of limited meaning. CDR3 sequence: CASRHGAQGGDTQYF. The CDR3 region has the DNA TGCGCCAGCAGACACGGGGCACAGGGAGGAGATACGCAGTATTTT. The genes are TRBV5-1 and TRBJ2-3; D could derive from TRBD1 or TRBD2 (6 bases each). Between the trimmed V and J ends, which lost 5 bases and 5 bases, there was a span of 18 bases. The CDR3 is 15 residues long. Germline assignment: CDR1 SGHRS and CDR2 YFSETQ. Looking up the rest from reference TRBV5-1 and TRBJ2-3 gives the full variable domain: KAGVTQTPRYLIKTRGQQVTLSCSPISGHRSVSWYQQTPGQGLQFLFEYFSETQRNKGNFPGRFSGRQFSNSRSEMNVSTLELGDSALYLCASRHGAQGGDTQYFGPGTRLTVL.

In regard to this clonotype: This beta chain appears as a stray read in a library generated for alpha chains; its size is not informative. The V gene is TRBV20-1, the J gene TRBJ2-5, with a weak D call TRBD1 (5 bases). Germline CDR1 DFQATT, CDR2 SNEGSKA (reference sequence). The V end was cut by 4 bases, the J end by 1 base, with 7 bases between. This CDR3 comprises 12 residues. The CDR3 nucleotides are TGCAGTGCTACGGACACCCAAGAGACCCAGTACTTC. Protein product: CSATDTQETQYF.

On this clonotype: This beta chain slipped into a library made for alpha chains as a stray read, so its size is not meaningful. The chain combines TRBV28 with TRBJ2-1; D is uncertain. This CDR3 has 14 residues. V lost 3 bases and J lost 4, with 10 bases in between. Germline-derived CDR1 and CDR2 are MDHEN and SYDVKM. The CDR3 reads CASSFPAEYNEQFF. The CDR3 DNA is TGTGCCAGCAGTTTTCCTGCGGAGTACAATGAGCAGTTCTTC.

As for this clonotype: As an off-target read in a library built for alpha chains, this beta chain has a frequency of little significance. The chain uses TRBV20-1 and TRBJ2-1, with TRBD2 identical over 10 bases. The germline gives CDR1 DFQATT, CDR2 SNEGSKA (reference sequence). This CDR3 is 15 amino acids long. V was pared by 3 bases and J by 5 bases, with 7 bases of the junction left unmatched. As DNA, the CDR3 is TGCAGTGCTAGTATCCTAGCGGGGGACCACAATGAGCAGTTCTTC. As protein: CSASILAGDHNEQFF.

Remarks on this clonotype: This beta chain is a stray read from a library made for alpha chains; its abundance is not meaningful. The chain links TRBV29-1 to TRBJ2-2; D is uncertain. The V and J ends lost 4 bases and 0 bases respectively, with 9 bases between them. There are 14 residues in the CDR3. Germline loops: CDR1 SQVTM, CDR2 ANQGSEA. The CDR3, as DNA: TGCAGCGTTGCTCGCGCCCCGAACACCGGGGAGCTGTTTTTT. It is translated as CSVARAPNTGELFF.

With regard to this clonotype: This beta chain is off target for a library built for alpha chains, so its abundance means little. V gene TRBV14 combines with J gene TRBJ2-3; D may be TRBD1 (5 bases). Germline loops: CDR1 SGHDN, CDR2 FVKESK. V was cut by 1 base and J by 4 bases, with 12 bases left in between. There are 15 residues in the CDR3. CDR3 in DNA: TGTGCCAGCAGCCAAGCATCGCAGGGATCAGATACGCAGTATTTT. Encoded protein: CASSQASQGSDTQYF.

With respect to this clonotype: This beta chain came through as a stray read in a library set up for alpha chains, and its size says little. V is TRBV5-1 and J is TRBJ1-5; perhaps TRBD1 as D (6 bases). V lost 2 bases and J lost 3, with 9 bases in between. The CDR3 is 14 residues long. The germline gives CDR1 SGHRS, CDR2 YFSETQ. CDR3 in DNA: TGCGCCAGCAGCTTTGGGGGGCACAATCAGCCCCAGCATTTT. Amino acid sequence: CASSFGGHNQPQHF.

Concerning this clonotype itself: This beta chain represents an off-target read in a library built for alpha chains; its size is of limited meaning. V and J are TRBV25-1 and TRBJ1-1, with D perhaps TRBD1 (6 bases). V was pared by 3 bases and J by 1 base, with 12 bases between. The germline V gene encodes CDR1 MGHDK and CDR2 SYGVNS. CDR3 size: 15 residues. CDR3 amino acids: CASSDTGRGNTEAFF. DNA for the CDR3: TGTGCCAGCAGTGATACAGGGAGGGGGAACACTGAAGCTTTCTTT. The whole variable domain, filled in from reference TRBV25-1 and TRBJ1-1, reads EADIYQTPRYLVIGTGKKITLECSQTMGHDKMYWYQQDPGMELHLIHYSYGVNSTEKGDLSSESTVSRIRTEHFPLTLESARPSHTSQYLCASSDTGRGNTEAFFGQGTRLTVV.

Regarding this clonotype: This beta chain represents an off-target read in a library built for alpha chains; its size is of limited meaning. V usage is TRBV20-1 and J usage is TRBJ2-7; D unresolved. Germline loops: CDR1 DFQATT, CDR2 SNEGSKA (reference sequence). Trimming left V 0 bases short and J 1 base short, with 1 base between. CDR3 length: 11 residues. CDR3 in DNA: TGCAGTGCTAGAGATTCCTACGAGCAGTACTTC. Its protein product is CSARDSYEQYF.

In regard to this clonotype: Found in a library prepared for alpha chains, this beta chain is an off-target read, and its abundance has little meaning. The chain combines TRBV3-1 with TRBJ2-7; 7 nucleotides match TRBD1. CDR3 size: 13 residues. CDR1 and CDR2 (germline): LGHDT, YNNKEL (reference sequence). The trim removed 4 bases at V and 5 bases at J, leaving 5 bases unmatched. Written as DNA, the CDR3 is TGTGCCAGCAGCCGAAGGGGGCTCCACGAGCAGTACTTC. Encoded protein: CASSRRGLHEQYF.